Below, 8 T cell receptor beta chains from the same sample are listed, as sequenced in a study of shared clonotypes between healthy human individuals. The assay was immunoSEQ multiplex PCR, and TCRdb's table has in-frame clones only and misses some. The data contain about 2 million clones, 85% to 95% of them singletons. Sequenced input: naive CD4+ T cells sorted from blood. Subset defined: CD45RA+ positively selected. These receptors all come from a young man in good health.

The chain carries TRBV30 and TRBJ1-4; tentatively, D is TRBD1 (5 bases). Trimming removed 4 bases from V and 7 bases from J, with 10 bases in between. The CDR3 spans 12 residues. The V gene's germline CDR1 is GTSNPN and CDR2 SVGIG (reference sequence). The CDR3 DNA follows: TGTGCCTGGACCCAGGGTGGTGAAAAACTGTTTTTT. Amino acids: CAWTQGGEKLFF.

The rearrangement uses TRBV25-1 and TRBJ1-2; 8 bases fit TRBD1. Germline values: CDR1 MGHDK, CDR2 SYGVNS. This CDR3 is 14 amino acids long. J lost 7 bases, V lost 3 bases, and 7 bases had no gene match. The CDR3 loop is CASSDSQGVSGYTF. The CDR3 nucleotides read TGTGCCAGCAGTGATTCACAGGGGGTTAGTGGCTACACCTTC.

This rearrangement joins TRBV18 to TRBJ1-5, with a possible D match to TRBD1 (5 bases). The germline V gene has CDR1 KGHSH and CDR2 LQKENI. Trimming stripped 1 base from V and 11 bases from J, with 21 bases between. This CDR3 has 16 residues. The CDR3 sequence: CASSPRGSNQPRTQHF. The DNA of the CDR3 is TGTGCCAGCTCACCACGGGGCAGCAATCAGCCGAGGACCCAGCATTTT. Drawing the rest from reference TRBV18 and TRBJ1-5, the complete variable domain is NAGVMQNPRHLVRRRGQEARLRCSPMKGHSHVYWYRQLPEEGLKFMVYLQKENIIDESGMPKERFSAEFPKEGPSILRIQQVVRGDSAAYFCASSPRGSNQPRTQHFGDGTRLSIL.

This chain links TRBV25-1 with TRBJ1-2; 7 bases map to TRBD1. Trimming removed 6 bases from V and 2 bases from J; junction bases left unmatched: 0. This CDR3 is built from 12 residues. CDR1 and CDR2 (germline): MGHDK, SYGVNS. The chain's CDR3 is CASRQGNYGYTF. DNA for the CDR3: TGTGCCAGCAGACAGGGGAACTATGGCTACACCTTC.

The chain links TRBV10-1 to TRBJ2-5, with a possible D match to TRBD2 (6 bases). This CDR3 contains 20 residues. Trimming removed 2 bases at V and 4 bases at J, with 29 bases between. Germline assignment: CDR1 WNHNN and CDR2 SYGVQD (reference sequence). CDR3: CASSELVTDRDSKRIETQYF. DNA of the CDR3: TGCGCCAGCAGTGAGCTGGTGACAGACCGGGACTCCAAGCGGATAGAGACCCAGTACTTC.

V usage is TRBV20-1 and J usage is TRBJ2-1, with 7 positions matching TRBD1. Trimming removed 4 bases from V and 15 bases from J; junction bases left unmatched: 9. This CDR3 has 11 residues. The germline V gene has CDR1 DFQATT and CDR2 SNEGSKA (reference sequence). CDR3 nucleotides: TGCAGTGCTACGCAGGGGGTTAGGCGGTTCTTC. This sequence encodes CSATQGVRRFF.

The chain is built from TRBV5-4 and TRBJ1-6; TRBD1 might be the D (6 bases). Germline V lookup: CDR1 SGHNT, CDR2 YYREEE (reference sequence). The V end lost 3 bases, the J end lost 10 bases, and 14 bases lay between the germline ends. This CDR3 spans 14 amino acids. CDR3 nucleotide sequence: TGTGCCAGCAGCTCCAGCTGGGGGCAATCACCCCTCCACTTT. It is translated as CASSSSWGQSPLHF.

The chain combines TRBV7-8 with TRBJ2-1; possibly TRBD2 for D (5 bases). The V gene's germline CDR1 is SGHVS and CDR2 FQNEAQ. The CDR3 sequence is 12 residues long. V lost 5 bases, J lost 5 bases, and 7 bases lay in between. The CDR3 nucleotides read TGTGCCAGCAGCCCCGGGGACAATGAGCAGTTCTTC. This codes for CASSPGDNEQFF.